This T cell receptor beta chain originates from a study of identifying expanded T cells in peripheral blood. Produced via immunoSEQ multiplex PCR; TCRdb's table is partial and in-frame only. The sample yields 75,000 to 90,000 clones, 80% to 90% seen once. Concerning this clone: Antigen unknown.

During the collection period, no donor immune events like infections were recorded. The CDR3 is made up of 13 amino acids. The V and J ends lost 1 base and 2 bases respectively, with 5 bases between them. The V gene's germline CDR1 is SGHTA and CDR2 FQGNSA. Study observations and caveats: Clone count variance between approximately two-week samples rose with total template count. Roughly 1.2 clones differed between technical replicates, versus roughly 17 and 20 over time.

The sequence derives from a person aged 18 to 75 in good health. This sequence joins TRBV7-2 and TRBJ1-1; D is undetermined. Sequencing input: blood. CDR3 coding DNA: TGTGCCAGCAGCTTAGAAAGAAACACTGAAGCTTTCTTT. Translated: CASSLERNTEAFF.